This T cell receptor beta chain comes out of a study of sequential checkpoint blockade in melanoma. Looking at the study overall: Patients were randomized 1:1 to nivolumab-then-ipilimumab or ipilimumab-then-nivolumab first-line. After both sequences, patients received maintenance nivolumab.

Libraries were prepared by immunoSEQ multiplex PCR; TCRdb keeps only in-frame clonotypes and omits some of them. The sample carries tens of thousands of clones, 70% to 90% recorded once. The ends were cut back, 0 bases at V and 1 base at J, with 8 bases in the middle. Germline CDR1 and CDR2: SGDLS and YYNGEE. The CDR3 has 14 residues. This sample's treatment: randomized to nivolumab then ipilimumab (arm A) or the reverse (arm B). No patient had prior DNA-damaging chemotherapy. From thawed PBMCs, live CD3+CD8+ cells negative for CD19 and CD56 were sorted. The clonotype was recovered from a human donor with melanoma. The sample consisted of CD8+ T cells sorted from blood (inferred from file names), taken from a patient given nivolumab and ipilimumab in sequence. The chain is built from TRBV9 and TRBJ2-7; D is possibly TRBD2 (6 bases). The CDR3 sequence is CASSVAAGSYEQYF. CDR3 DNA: TGTGCCAGCAGCGTAGCGGCGGGATCCTACGAGCAGTACTTC.